A selection of T cell receptor beta chains follows, all from one sample in a study of T cell repertoires in ileal Crohn's disease. TCRdb's table, derived via immunoSEQ multiplex PCR, lists solely in-frame clones and lacks some. The sample has roughly 8,400 clones, 65% to 85% seen once. Sequenced: ileal tissue. The receptors come from an adult with Crohn's disease. Each CDR3 is given without its conserved first and last residue. A clone size is listed for some rows: how often the clone was seen (once, few, many), or a class if it is expanded.

ASSLAGRNTEAF | TRBJ1-1 | TRBV5-5 | few
ASSQDLGSYSNQPQH | TRBJ1-5 | TRBV4-3 | NA
ASSLGAGAKNIQY | TRBJ2-4 | TRBV7-9 | once
ASSEAGNQPQH | TRBJ1-5 | TRBV2 | few
ASKGTGPFTDTQY | TRBJ2-3 | TRBV6-5 | NA
ATSREGFGQPQH | TRBJ1-5 | TRBV15 | NA
SVARDGYEQY | TRBJ2-7 | TRBV29-1 | NA
ASSSRLSYNEQF | TRBJ2-1 | TRBV27 | NA
ARRETKGALTYEQY | TRBJ2-7 | TRBV7-3 | once
ASSPATDSNQPQH | TRBJ1-5 | TRBV5-1 | NA
ASSSFSYEQY | TRBJ2-7 | TRBV18 | NA
ASSQGQGGTGELF | TRBJ2-2 | TRBV7-9 | NA
ASSLSTGLKAF | TRBJ1-1 | TRBV27 | once
ASSEVNALYEQY | TRBJ2-7 | TRBV6-1 | NA
AILMDGIRGRI | TRBJ2-1 | TRBV6-1 | NA